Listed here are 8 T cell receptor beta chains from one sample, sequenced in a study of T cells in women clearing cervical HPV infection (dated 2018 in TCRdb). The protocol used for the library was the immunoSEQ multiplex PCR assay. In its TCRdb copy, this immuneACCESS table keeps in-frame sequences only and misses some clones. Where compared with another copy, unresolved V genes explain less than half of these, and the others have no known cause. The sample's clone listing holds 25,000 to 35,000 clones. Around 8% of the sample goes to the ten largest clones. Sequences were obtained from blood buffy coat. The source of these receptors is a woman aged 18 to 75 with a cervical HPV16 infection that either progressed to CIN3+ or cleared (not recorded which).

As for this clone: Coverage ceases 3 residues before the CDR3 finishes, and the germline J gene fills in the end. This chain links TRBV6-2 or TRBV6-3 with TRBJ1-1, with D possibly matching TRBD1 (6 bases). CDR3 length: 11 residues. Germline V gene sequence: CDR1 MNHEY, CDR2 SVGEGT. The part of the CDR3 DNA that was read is TGTGCCAGCAGTTACCCAGGGGCA. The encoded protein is CASSYPGA. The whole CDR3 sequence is CASSYPGAAFF.

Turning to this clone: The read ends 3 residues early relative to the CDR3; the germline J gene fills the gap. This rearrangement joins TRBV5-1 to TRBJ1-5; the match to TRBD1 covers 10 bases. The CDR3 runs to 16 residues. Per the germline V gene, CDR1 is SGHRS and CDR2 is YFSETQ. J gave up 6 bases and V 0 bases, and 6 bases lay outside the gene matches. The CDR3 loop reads CASSLDGTGVAQPQHF. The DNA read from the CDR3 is TGCGCCAGCAGCTTGGATGGGACAGGGGTGGCTCAGCCC.

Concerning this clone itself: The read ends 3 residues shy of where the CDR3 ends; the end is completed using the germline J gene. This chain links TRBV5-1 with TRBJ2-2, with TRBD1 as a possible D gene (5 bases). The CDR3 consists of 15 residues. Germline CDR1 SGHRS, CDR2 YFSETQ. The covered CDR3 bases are TGCGCCAGCAGCTTGCGATGGGGCGTCGATGAAAAG. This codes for CASSLRWGVDEK. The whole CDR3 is CASSLRWGVDEKLFF. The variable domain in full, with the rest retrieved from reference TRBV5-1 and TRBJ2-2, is KAGVTQTPRYLIKTRGQQVTLSCSPISGHRSVSWYQQTPGQGLQFLFEYFSETQRNKGNFPGRFSGRQFSNSRSEMNVSTLELGDSALYLCASSLRWGVDEKLFFGEGSRLTVL.

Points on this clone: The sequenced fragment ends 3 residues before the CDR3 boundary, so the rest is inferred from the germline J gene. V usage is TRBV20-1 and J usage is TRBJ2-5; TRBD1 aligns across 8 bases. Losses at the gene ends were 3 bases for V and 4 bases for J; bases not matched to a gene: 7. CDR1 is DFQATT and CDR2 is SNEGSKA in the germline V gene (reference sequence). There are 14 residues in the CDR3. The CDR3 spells CSASLARGRETQYF. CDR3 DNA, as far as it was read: TGCAGTGCTAGCTTGGCCAGGGGGCGAGAGACC.

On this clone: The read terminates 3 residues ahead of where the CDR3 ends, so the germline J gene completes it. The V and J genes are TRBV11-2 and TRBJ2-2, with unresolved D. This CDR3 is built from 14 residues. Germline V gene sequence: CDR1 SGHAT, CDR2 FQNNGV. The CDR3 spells CASSLGQNNEKLFF. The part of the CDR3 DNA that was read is TGTGCCAGCAGCTTAGGGCAGAATAATGAAAAG.

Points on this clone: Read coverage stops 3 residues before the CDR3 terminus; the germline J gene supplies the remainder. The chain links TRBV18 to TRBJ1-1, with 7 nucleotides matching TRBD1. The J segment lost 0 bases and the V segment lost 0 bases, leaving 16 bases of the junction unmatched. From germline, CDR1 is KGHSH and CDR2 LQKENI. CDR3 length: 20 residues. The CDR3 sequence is CASSPPPKQGPGRMNTEAFF. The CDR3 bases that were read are TGTGCCAGCTCACCACCGCCTAAACAGGGGCCGGGTAGGATGAACACTGAA.

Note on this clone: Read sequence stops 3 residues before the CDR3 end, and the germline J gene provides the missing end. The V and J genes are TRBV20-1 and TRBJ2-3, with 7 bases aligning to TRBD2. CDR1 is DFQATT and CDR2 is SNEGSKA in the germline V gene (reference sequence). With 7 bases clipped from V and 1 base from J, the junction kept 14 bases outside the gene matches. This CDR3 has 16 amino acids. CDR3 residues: CSVESTSADRTDTQYF. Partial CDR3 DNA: TGCAGTGTTGAGAGTACTAGCGCCGATCGCACAGATACG.

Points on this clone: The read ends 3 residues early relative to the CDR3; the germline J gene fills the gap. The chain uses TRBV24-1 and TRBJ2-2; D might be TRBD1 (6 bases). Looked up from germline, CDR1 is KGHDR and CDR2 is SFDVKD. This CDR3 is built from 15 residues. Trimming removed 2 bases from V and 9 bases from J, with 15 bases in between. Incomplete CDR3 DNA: TGTGCCACCAGTGATTCCAGGGGCCTGGGTCGGGAG. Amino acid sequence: CATSDSRGLGRE. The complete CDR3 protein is CATSDSRGLGRELFF.